The entry below gives a single TCR beta chain sequence along with its context. This record belongs to a study of blood T cell repertoires in COVID-19. Study at large: The cDNA or gDNA used as material had been derived from T cells, B-cell-depleted T cells, or PBMCs.

How the authors handled the data: For nucleated cells, counts were estimated from reference gene primer amplification. Clones were sequenced by immunoSEQ multiplex PCR, and TCRdb holds only the in-frame ones, with some missing. V and J calls and clone size are as listed in that table; D and trimming were resolved from the DNA. This sample yields 250,000 to 400,000 clones, of which about 92% are seen a single time; 2.6% belongs to the top ten. Individuals aged 18 to 89 years were recruited from fewer than 25 US areas. Cohorts were determined from participant-reported clinical history. The sample comprised PBMCs or T cells enriched from blood (not recorded which). This clonotype was sampled from a man in his 60s who had recovered from COVID-19.

CDR3 nucleotide sequence: TGCGCCAGCAGTGGTCCCCGATCGGATCAGCCCCAGCATTTT. This translates into CASSGPRSDQPQHF. The J gene is TRBJ1-5, the V gene TRBV4-1; unclear D gene. Per the germline V gene, CDR1 is MGHRA and CDR2 is YSYEKL. The CDR3 length is 14 residues. Trimming took off 6 bases at V and 5 bases at J, with 14 bases between the two ends.